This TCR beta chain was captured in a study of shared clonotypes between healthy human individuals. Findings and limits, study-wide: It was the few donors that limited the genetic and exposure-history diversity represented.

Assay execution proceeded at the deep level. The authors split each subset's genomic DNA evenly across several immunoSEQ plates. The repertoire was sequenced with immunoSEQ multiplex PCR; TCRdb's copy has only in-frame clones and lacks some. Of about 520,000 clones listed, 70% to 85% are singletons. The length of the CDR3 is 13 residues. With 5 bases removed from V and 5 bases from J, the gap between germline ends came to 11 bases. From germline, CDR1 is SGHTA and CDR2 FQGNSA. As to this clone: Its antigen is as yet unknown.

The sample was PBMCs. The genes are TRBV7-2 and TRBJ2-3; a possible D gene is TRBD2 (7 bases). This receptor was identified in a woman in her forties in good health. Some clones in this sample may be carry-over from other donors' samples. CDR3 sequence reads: CASSRRGQDTQYF. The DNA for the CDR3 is TGTGCCAGCAGCCGGCGGGGGCAAGATACGCAGTATTTT.